This T cell receptor beta chain stems from a study of T cell repertoires in cytomegalovirus infection. Study background: CMV epitopes in the study were HLA-C-restricted (recently identified) and HLA-B-restricted (well studied). General study findings and limits: CMV carriers having the relevant HLA were flagged by cumulative public TCR beta family frequency.

On this clonotype itself: Its antigen is not identified.

Each CDR3 protein is one row after TCRdb ran MiXCR on the reads. The table includes hundreds of thousands of distinct CDR3 sequences, approximately 31% detected once. Trimming removed 2 bases at V and 4 bases at J, with 14 bases between. CDR3 length: 15 amino acids. Germline values: CDR1 MNHEY, CDR2 SMNVEV (reference sequence). The chain combines TRBV27 with TRBJ2-5; D gene unclear. This specimen consisted of cultured CD8+ T cells from PBMCs, obtained from culture after CMV antigen stimulation. This receptor was identified in a human donor in good health (CMV status not recorded). Some clones in this sample may be carry-over from other donors' samples. The CDR3 DNA sequence: TGTGCCAGCAGTTTAAGGGCCAGGTTGGGAGAGACCCAGTACTTC. Translating gives CASSLRARLGETQYF.